This is a list of T cell receptor beta chains from one sample in a study of regulatory T cells in long-lasting Graves disease. TCRdb called the multiplex PCR reads again in MiXCR, with one record for every CDR3 protein. The table has 510,000 or so distinct CDR3 sequences, around 12% seen once. The sample was also linked to a second study, of T cells in Graves' hyperthyroidism and ophthalmopathy.

The specimen comprised peripheral blood mononuclear cells (PBMCs), sampled at new diagnosis, from a patient treated with antithyroid drugs. Every receptor here comes from a woman younger than 45 with Graves disease. Each CDR3 is given with its conserved first and last residue. D genes are given only for firm matches. Size is omitted from some rows. Given values are once, few, many or a class for expanded clones.

d_call	j_call	clone_size	v_call	cdr3_aa	cdr3_nt
.	TRBJ1-1	many	TRBV11-2	CASSPAVEATEAFF	TGTGCCAGCAGCCCGGCAGTCGAAGCCACTGAAGCTTTCTTT
TRBD2	TRBJ2-2	many	TRBV11-2	CASSLRWASGTNTGELFF	TGTGCCAGCAGCTTAAGGTGGGCTAGCGGAACGAACACCGGGGAGCTGTTTTTT
TRBD1	TRBJ1-6	many	TRBV27	CASSRQGVNSPLHF	TGTGCCAGCAGCCGACAGGGGGTAAATTCACCCCTCCACTTT
TRBD2	TRBJ2-4	few	TRBV20-1	CSARWLAVAKNIQYF	TGCAGTGCTAGATGGCTAGCGGTAGCCAAAAACATTCAGTACTTC
.	TRBJ2-4	many	TRBV2	CASRRWGAKNIQYF	TGTGCCAGCAGAAGGTGGGGGGCCAAAAACATTCAGTACTTC
.	TRBJ2-2	once	TRBV7-3	CASSLGLVPDTGELFF	TGTGCCAGCAGCTTAGGGCTAGTCCCCGACACCGGGGAGCTGTTTTTT
.	TRBJ2-3	.	TRBV19	CASSIPPDSTDTQYF	TGTGCCAGTAGTATACCCCCAGATAGCACAGATACGCAGTATTTT
TRBD1	TRBJ1-1	.	TRBV28	CASFGGGQGATEAFF	TGTGCCAGCTTTGGAGGGGGACAGGGGGCGACTGAAGCTTTCTTT
TRBD2	TRBJ2-5	.	TRBV20-1	CSARGLASGTQYF	TGCAGTGCTAGGGGACTAGCGAGTGGGACCCAGTACTTC
.	TRBJ2-7	few	TRBV12-3/TRBV12-4	CASSPRWTGYEQYF	TGTGCCAGCAGCCCACGTTGGACGGGCTACGAGCAGTACTTC
.	TRBJ2-2	.	TRBV4-3	CASSQDLGDTGELFF	TGCGCCAGCAGCCAAGATTTGGGGGACACCGGGGAGCTGTTTTTT
.	TRBJ2-7	many	TRBV6-1	CASSEWTAAYEQYF	TGTGCCAGCAGTGAATGGACGGCCGCCTACGAGCAGTACTTC
TRBD1	TRBJ1-1	.	TRBV12-3/TRBV12-4	CASSVASGGRSEAFF	TGTGCCAGCAGCGTAGCTTCAGGGGGGAGGTCTGAAGCTTTCTTT
.	TRBJ2-2	.	TRBV18	CASSPTTGSRLNTGELFF	TGTGCCAGCTCACCAACGACAGGATCCCGCCTGAACACCGGGGAGCTGTTTTTT
.	TRBJ2-2	many	TRBV7-2	CASSVSMVDTGELFF	TGTGCCAGCAGCGTTAGTATGGTCGACACCGGGGAGCTGTTTTTT
TRBD2	TRBJ2-1	many	TRBV9	CASSASGTNNEQFF	TGTGCCAGCAGCGCATCCGGGACTAACAATGAGCAGTTCTTC
.	TRBJ2-7	few	TRBV7-8	CASSFQGSEQYF	TGTGCCAGCAGCTTTCAGGGGAGCGAGCAGTACTTC
TRBD1	TRBJ2-3	many	TRBV10-2	CASRRDRNTDTQYF	TGCGCCAGCAGGAGGGACAGAAACACAGATACGCAGTATTTT
TRBD2	TRBJ2-7	many	TRBV6-1	CASSPVGTSGIYSYEQYF	TGTGCCAGCAGTCCCGTAGGGACTAGCGGGATCTATTCCTACGAGCAGTACTTC
TRBD2	TRBJ2-3	few	TRBV19	CASSFLSGSDTDTQYF	TGTGCCAGTAGTTTCCTGAGCGGGAGCGACACAGATACGCAGTATTTT
TRBD1	TRBJ2-1	many	TRBV3-1	CASSQAGTGRHEQFF	TGTGCCAGCAGCCAAGCTGGGACAGGGCGGCATGAGCAGTTCTTC
.	TRBJ2-7	many	TRBV12-3/TRBV12-4	CASSIYREQYF	TGTGCCAGCAGTATTTATCGGGAGCAGTACTTC
.	TRBJ1-2	many	TRBV7-2	CASSLVQGPIGTYGYTF	TGTGCCAGCAGCTTAGTCCAGGGTCCTATCGGGACCTATGGCTACACCTTC
TRBD1	TRBJ2-7	few	TRBV27	CASRPEGQGAYEQYF	TGTGCCAGCAGGCCTGAGGGACAGGGGGCCTACGAGCAGTACTTC
.	TRBJ2-1	many	TRBV28	CASSPELANEQFF	TGTGCCAGCAGTCCGGAACTAGCCAATGAGCAGTTCTTC